This TCR beta chain was obtained from a study of blood T cell repertoires in COVID-19. Overall study context: COVID-19 samples, acute and convalescent, were from the United States, Italy and Spain. T cells, B-cell-depleted T cells, or PBMCs supplied cDNA or gDNA.

This CDR3 region has 14 residues. In germline, CDR1 is SGHRS, CDR2 YFSETQ. Trimming removed 4 bases at V and 1 base at J, with 11 bases between. Original methodology: Amplifying reference gene primers gave estimates of nucleated cell counts. Some clones are missing from TCRdb's copy, which holds only in-frame ones; the method was immunoSEQ multiplex PCR. V, J and clone size are taken as reported in that table, and D and trimming were inferred from the DNA itself. The sample yields 45,000 to 65,000 clones, 88% seen once. This chain uses TRBV5-1 with TRBJ1-2; D gene ambiguous. The origin of this receptor is a human donor in a cohort sampled during active COVID-19. The sequenced material came from peripheral blood. CDR3 residues: CASSTIGINYGYTF. The CDR3 DNA reads TGCGCCAGCAGCACTATCGGGATTAACTATGGCTACACCTTC.